This TCR beta chain emerged from a study of identical twins. Overall study results and limits: Whereas memory repertoires showed no such difference, abundant cord blood beta clonotypes carried fewer insertions.

This clonotype was recorded a few times. Its target is not known. The V gene's germline CDR1 is SGHRS and CDR2 YFSETQ. Trimming shortened V by 4 bases and J by 3 bases, and 14 bases separated the two germline ends. This CDR3 comprises 14 residues. From the 5' RACE reads, TCRdb called clonotypes with MiXCR, one entry per CDR3 protein. The sample records about 500,000 distinct CDR3 sequences, around an eighth being singletons. These data were also reused for a study on yellow fever vaccine responses in identical twins.

The receptor was derived from a woman between 18 and 29 years old in good health. The chain couples TRBV5-1 to TRBJ2-7, with D unresolved. The sequencing sample was made of CD4+ T cells sorted from blood. CDR3 protein: CASSPEAGIYEQYF. CDR3 nucleotides: TGCGCCAGCAGCCCGGAAGCTGGGATCTACGAGCAGTACTTC.